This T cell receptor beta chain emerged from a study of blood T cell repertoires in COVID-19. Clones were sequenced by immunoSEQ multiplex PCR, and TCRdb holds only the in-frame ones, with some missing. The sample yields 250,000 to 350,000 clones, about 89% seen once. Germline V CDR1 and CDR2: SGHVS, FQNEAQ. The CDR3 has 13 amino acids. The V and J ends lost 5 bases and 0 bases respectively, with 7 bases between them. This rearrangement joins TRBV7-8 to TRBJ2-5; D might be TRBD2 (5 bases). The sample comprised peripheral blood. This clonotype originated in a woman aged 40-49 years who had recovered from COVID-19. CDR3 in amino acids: CASSEDYQETQYF. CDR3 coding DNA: TGTGCCAGCAGCGAGGACTACCAAGAGACCCAGTACTTC.